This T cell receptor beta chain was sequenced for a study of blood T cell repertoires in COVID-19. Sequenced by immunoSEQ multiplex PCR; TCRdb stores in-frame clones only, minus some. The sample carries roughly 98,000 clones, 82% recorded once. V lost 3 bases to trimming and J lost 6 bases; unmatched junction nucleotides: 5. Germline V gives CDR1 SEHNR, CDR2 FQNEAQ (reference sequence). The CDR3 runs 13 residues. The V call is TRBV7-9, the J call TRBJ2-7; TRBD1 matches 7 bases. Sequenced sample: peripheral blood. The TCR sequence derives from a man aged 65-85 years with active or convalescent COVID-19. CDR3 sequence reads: CASSLTQGTEQYF. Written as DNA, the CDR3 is TGTGCCAGCAGCTTGACACAGGGGACCGAGCAGTACTTC.